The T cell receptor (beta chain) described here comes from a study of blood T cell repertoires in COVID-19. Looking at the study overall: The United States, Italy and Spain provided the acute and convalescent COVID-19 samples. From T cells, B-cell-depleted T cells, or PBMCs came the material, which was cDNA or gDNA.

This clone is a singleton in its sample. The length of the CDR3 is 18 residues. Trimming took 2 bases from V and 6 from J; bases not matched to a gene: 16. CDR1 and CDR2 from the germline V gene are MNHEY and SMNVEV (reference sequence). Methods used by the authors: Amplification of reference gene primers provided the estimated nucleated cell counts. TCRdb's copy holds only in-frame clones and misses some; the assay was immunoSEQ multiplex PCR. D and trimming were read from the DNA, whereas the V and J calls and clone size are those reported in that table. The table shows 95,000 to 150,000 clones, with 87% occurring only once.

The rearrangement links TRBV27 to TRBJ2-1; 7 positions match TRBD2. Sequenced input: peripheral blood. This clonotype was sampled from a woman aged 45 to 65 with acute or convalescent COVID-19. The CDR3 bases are TGTGCCAGCAGTTTAGGGGAGGGCTTCTACCATAATGGCAATGAGCAGTTCTTC. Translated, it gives CASSLGEGFYHNGNEQFF.